The clone carrying this T cell receptor beta chain showed up just once. The data are from a study of blood T cell repertoires in COVID-19. The V and J ends lost 3 bases and 8 bases, in that order; junction bases with no gene match: 10. The CDR3 sequence is 15 residues long. Looked up from germline, CDR1 is KGHSH and CDR2 is LQKENI. Produced via immunoSEQ multiplex PCR; TCRdb's table is partial and in-frame only. Here the sample spans about 63,000 clones, about nine tenths being singletons. Sequencing was performed on peripheral blood. The TCR sequence derives from a man aged 50 to 60 with active COVID-19. The V call is TRBV18, the J call TRBJ1-2; TRBD1 agrees at 9 bases. The CDR3 nucleotides read TGTGCCAGCTCACCTGACGCACAGGGGGCCGGAGGCTACACCTTC. Its protein is CASSPDAQGAGGYTF.